There are a few counts of the clone carrying this T cell receptor beta chain. The sample is drawn from a study of blood T cell repertoires in COVID-19. The overall study: Italy, Spain and the United States were the sources of the convalescent and acute COVID-19 samples. PBMCs, B-cell-depleted T cells, or T cells provided the cDNA or gDNA that made up the material.

Trimming at V came to 4 bases and at J to 4 bases, leaving 6 bases not matched to a gene. Germline lookup yields CDR1 MNHEY and CDR2 SVGEGT. The CDR3 spans 14 residues. Per the original data handling: Counts of nucleated cells, estimated from reference gene primer amplification, were obtained. Data came from immunoSEQ multiplex PCR; TCRdb stores just in-frame clones and leaves some out. V and J calls and clone size are given by that table; D and trimming were obtained from the DNA. The table shows roughly 220,000 clones, with 85% to 90% occurring only once. Sequenced input: peripheral blood. This chain links TRBV6-2 or TRBV6-3 with TRBJ2-7; TRBD2 matches at 8 bases. The receptor was derived from a man in his 60s with acute or convalescent COVID-19. The CDR3 DNA reads as TGTGCCAGCAGTTCCAGCGGGGGAAAGTACGAGCAGTACTTC. Translating gives CASSSSGGKYEQYF.